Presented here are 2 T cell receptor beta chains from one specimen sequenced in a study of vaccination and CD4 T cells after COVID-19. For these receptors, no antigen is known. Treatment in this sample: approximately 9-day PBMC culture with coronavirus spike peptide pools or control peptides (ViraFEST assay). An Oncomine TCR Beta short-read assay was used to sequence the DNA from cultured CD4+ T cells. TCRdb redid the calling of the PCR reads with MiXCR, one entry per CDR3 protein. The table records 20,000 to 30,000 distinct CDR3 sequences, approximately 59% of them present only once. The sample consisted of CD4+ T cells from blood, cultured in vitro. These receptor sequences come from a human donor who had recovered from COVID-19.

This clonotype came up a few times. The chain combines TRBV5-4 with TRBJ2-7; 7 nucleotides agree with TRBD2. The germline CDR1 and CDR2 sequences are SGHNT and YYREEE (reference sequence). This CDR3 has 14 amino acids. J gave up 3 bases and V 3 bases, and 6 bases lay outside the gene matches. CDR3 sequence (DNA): TGTGCCAGCAGCTCCGGGACTACTATCTACGAGCAGTACTTC. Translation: CASSSGTTIYEQYF.

CDR3: CSARTGYEAFF. CDR3 bases: TGCAGTGCCCGGACAGGGTATGAAGCTTTCTTT. The V gene is TRBV20-1, the J gene TRBJ1-1; 8 bases are a match to TRBD1. This CDR3 spans 11 amino acids. With 6 bases clipped from V and 7 bases from J, the junction kept 4 bases outside the gene matches. The V gene's germline CDR1 is DFQATT and CDR2 SNEGSKA (reference sequence).